Below are 28 T cell receptor beta chains sequenced from a single sample in a study of Ad26.COV2.S vaccination and SARS-CoV-2 variants (dated by TCRdb to the early 2020s). The time point label, read with the paper, signifies: individuals recovered from natural SARS-CoV-2 infection. The library was generated by the immunoSEQ multiplex PCR assay. As stored in TCRdb, this immuneACCESS dataset retains in-frame rearrangements with V and J assigned. A fraction of the clones does not appear; measured against another copy, unresolved V genes explain less than half of the discrepancy, and the remainder lacks a known reason. The sample profile shows about 350,000 clones; just over 90% of them were found once. Of the sample, about 3.9% is held by the ten largest clones. Sequenced here: peripheral blood, sampled after recovery from COVID-19. The receptors were gathered from a human donor who had recovered from COVID-19.

The chain recombines TRBV18 with TRBJ1-2; D remains ambiguous. The germline gives CDR1 KGHSH, CDR2 LQKENI. V was pared by 3 bases and J by 1 base, with 9 bases between. CDR3 size: 14 residues. DNA for the CDR3: TGTGCCAGCTCACCTCTGCAGGATAACTATGGCTACACCTTC. Amino acid sequence: CASSPLQDNYGYTF.

This rearrangement joins TRBV9 to TRBJ2-5, with D unclear. Germline CDR1 SGDLS, CDR2 YYNGEE. This CDR3 region has 14 residues. Trimming left V 0 bases short and J 1 base short, with 7 bases between. CDR3 sequence reads: CASSVGGSQETQYF. The CDR3 bases are TGTGCCAGCAGCGTAGGGGGATCCCAAGAGACCCAGTACTTC.

The chain combines TRBV13 with TRBJ1-1, with a possible D match to TRBD1 (6 bases). V lost 4 bases to trimming and J lost 7 bases, with 16 bases between them. This CDR3 comprises 14 residues. Germline CDR1 PRHDT, CDR2 FYEKMQ (reference sequence). The CDR3 region has the DNA TGTGCCAGCAGCTCAGGGGTTCGGGGGGTTGAAGCTTTCTTT. It encodes CASSSGVRGVEAFF.

The chain carries TRBV27 and TRBJ1-5, with TRBD1 matching over 7 bases. Germline CDR1 reads MNHEY; CDR2 reads SMNVEV (reference sequence). V lost 8 bases and J lost 4; bases outside the gene matches: 8. The CDR3 runs 14 residues. The CDR3 loop reads CASGAGTVNQPQHF. The DNA of the CDR3 is TGTGCCAGCGGTGCCGGGACAGTTAATCAGCCCCAGCATTTT.

The J gene is TRBJ2-6, the V gene TRBV2, with a possible D match to TRBD1 (6 bases). Deletions cut 6 bases from V and 1 base from J, with 7 bases between. Germline V gives CDR1 SNHLY, CDR2 FYNNEI. This CDR3 spans 14 amino acids. The CDR3 is CASSQGSGANVLTF. In nucleotides, the CDR3 is TGTGCCAGCAGCCAGGGGTCTGGGGCCAACGTCCTGACTTTC.

The rearrangement uses TRBV19 and TRBJ2-3, with a tentative D call TRBD2 (6 bases). CDR1 is LNHDA and CDR2 is SQIVND in the germline V gene (reference sequence). Trimming stripped 5 bases from V and 4 bases from J, with 19 bases between. The CDR3 totals 16 residues. CDR3 residues: CASSSPGGVGADTQYF. In DNA, the CDR3 is TGTGCCAGTAGTTCTCCTGGAGGGGTGGGGGCAGATACGCAGTATTTT.

The chain uses TRBV28 and TRBJ2-1; D perhaps matches TRBD1 (5 bases). Deletions cut 6 bases from V and 5 bases from J, with 11 bases between. Germline V gene lookup returns CDR1 MDHEN and CDR2 SYDVKM. CDR3 length: 13 amino acids. CDR3 nucleotide sequence: TGTGCCAGCAGCAGCGCAGGGAACAATGAGCAGTTCTTC. Amino acids: CASSSAGNNEQFF.

The chain uses TRBV6-5 and TRBJ2-2; 9 bases map to TRBD1. Germline-derived CDR1 and CDR2 are MNHEY and SVGAGI. V lost 4 bases to trimming and J lost 0 bases; unmatched junction nucleotides: 3. There are 16 residues in the CDR3. This CDR3 reads CASSWGTGPNTGELFF. The CDR3 bases are TGTGCCAGCAGTTGGGGGACAGGGCCGAACACCGGGGAGCTGTTTTTT.

The V call is TRBV6-5, the J call TRBJ2-7; TRBD1 aligns across 7 bases. CDR3 length equals 13 residues. Losses at the gene ends were 6 bases for V and 3 bases for J; bases not matched to a gene: 5. Germline loops: CDR1 MNHEY, CDR2 SVGAGI. CDR3 nucleotides: TGTGCCAGCAGGCCAGGGACAGTCTACGAGCAGTACTTC. It translates to CASRPGTVYEQYF.

The chain has TRBV7-9 and TRBJ2-3; 8 nucleotides agree with TRBD1. The CDR3 length is 15 residues. Per germline, CDR1 SEHNR and CDR2 FQNEAQ (reference sequence). V lost 3 bases to trimming and J lost 1 base; unmatched junction nucleotides: 3. The CDR3 DNA reads TGTGCCAGCAGCTTCGGGGGACAGGGCACAGATACGCAGTATTTT. It encodes CASSFGGQGTDTQYF.

This chain joins TRBV6-6 and TRBJ2-1; TRBD2 matches 7 bases. The CDR3 contains 17 residues. Germline CDR1 and CDR2: MNHNY and SVGAGI (reference sequence). Trimming cost V 5 bases and J 7 bases; bases outside gene matches: 17. The CDR3: CASSPSVYGGGVNEQFF. The CDR3 bases are TGTGCCAGCAGTCCCTCGGTGTATGGCGGGGGTGTGAATGAGCAGTTCTTC.

V is TRBV5-1 and J is TRBJ2-2; perhaps TRBD2 as D (7 bases). Germline V gene lookup returns CDR1 SGHRS and CDR2 YFSETQ. The germline V and J ends were trimmed by 7 bases and 4 bases, with 14 bases remaining between them. The CDR3 has 14 residues. The CDR3 is CASFLAGATGELFF. CDR3 in DNA: TGCGCCAGCTTTCTGGCGGGGGCCACCGGGGAGCTGTTTTTT.

The chain is built from TRBV7-9 and TRBJ1-2; tentatively, D is TRBD1 (5 bases). V lost 3 bases, J lost 7 bases, and 12 bases lay in between. Germline V gene data show CDR1 as SEHNR and CDR2 as FQNEAQ (reference sequence). The CDR3 sequence is 13 residues long. The CDR3 is CASSFQAQGGYTF. CDR3 DNA sequence: TGTGCCAGCAGCTTTCAGGCGCAGGGTGGCTACACCTTC.

The CDR3 region is CASSMSWDRARDTQYF. For the CDR3, the DNA is TGTGCCAGTAGTATGTCCTGGGACAGGGCGAGGGATACGCAGTATTTT. The chain couples TRBV19 to TRBJ2-3; 9 bases agree with TRBD1. CDR3 size: 16 residues. Trimming at V came to 3 bases and at J to 6 bases, leaving 10 bases not matched to a gene. Germline assignment: CDR1 LNHDA and CDR2 SQIVND (reference sequence).

The rearrangement uses TRBV7-9 and TRBJ2-5; D is uncertain. The V and J ends lost 2 bases and 2 bases respectively, with 9 bases between them. The CDR3 length is 14 residues. Germline V gene sequence: CDR1 SEHNR, CDR2 FQNEAQ (reference sequence). The CDR3 coding sequence is TGTGCCAGCAGCTTATCCCTCAGTCAAGAGACCCAGTACTTC. This codes for CASSLSLSQETQYF.

V usage is TRBV29-1 and J usage is TRBJ2-3; D gene uncertain. This CDR3 comprises 13 residues. Trimming cost V 3 bases and J 6 bases, with 13 bases left between them. Germline-derived CDR1 and CDR2 are SQVTM and ANQGSEA. In nucleotides, the CDR3 is TGCAGCGTTGAGTTACTCTCCGGGGATACGCAGTATTTT. Translation: CSVELLSGDTQYF.

The chain links TRBV7-9 to TRBJ1-2; TRBD1 agrees at 7 bases. The CDR3 covers 13 residues. Germline V gene sequence: CDR1 SEHNR, CDR2 FQNEAQ (reference sequence). V lost 5 bases and J lost 8; bases outside the gene matches: 8. The DNA of the CDR3 is TGTGCCAGCAGCAGGGGGACAGCGTCGGGCTACACCTTC. Its translation is CASSRGTASGYTF.

V and J are TRBV2 and TRBJ1-6, with 7 bases lining up with TRBD1. The germline V gene encodes CDR1 SNHLY and CDR2 FYNNEI. CDR3 length equals 14 residues. The V and J ends lost 9 bases and 7 bases, in that order; junction bases with no gene match: 9. The CDR3 bases are TGTGCCAGGGGGACCGGGACAGCCAATTCACCCCTCCACTTT. Translating it yields CARGTGTANSPLHF.

The chain uses TRBV4-1 and TRBJ1-2; no firm D call. Trimming cost V 2 bases and J 2 bases, with 9 bases left between them. Germline CDR1 and CDR2: MGHRA and YSYEKL. The CDR3 covers 14 residues. The CDR3 region is CASSQSTLNYGYTF. CDR3 in DNA: TGCGCCAGCAGCCAATCAACGCTGAACTATGGCTACACCTTC.

The V call is TRBV11-2, the J call TRBJ2-1; no clear D. Deletions cut 7 bases from V and 3 bases from J, with 10 bases between. This CDR3 has 13 amino acids. The germline V gene encodes CDR1 SGHAT and CDR2 FQNNGV. As DNA, the CDR3 is TGTGCCAGCAACTATAATAACTACAATGAGCAGTTCTTC. This translates into CASNYNNYNEQFF.

The genes are TRBV7-2 and TRBJ2-7; tentative D call: TRBD1 (7 bases). Germline values: CDR1 SGHTA, CDR2 FQGNSA. V dropped 2 bases and J dropped 2 bases, with 13 bases sitting between them. The CDR3 runs 15 residues. CDR3 coding DNA: TGTGCCAGCAGCTTAAGGGCGGGACAGACCTACGAGCAGTACTTC. It specifies CASSLRAGQTYEQYF.

Many counts were recorded for this clone. The chain links TRBV2 to TRBJ1-1; perhaps TRBD1 as D (6 bases). CDR1 is SNHLY, CDR2 FYNNEI, per germline. This CDR3 is built from 15 residues. The ends were cut back, 7 bases at V and 3 bases at J, with 18 bases in the middle. The CDR3 protein is CASISRGGRDTEAFF. The CDR3 bases are TGTGCCAGCATCTCTAGGGGGGGGAGGGACACTGAAGCTTTCTTT.

J is TRBJ1-1 and V is TRBV3-1 (or the pseudogene TRBV3-2); D uncertain. The germline CDR1 and CDR2 sequences are LGHDT and YNNKEL (reference sequence). Trimming stripped 2 bases from V and 1 base from J, with 5 bases between. There are 13 residues in the CDR3. The CDR3 region has the DNA TGTGCCAGCAGCCAAAGGGAGAACACTGAAGCTTTCTTT. It encodes CASSQRENTEAFF.

The V call is TRBV6-5, the J call TRBJ1-1, with 8 bases matching TRBD1. The germline V gene has CDR1 MNHEY and CDR2 SVGAGI. The trim removed 6 bases at V and 8 bases at J, leaving 8 bases unmatched. There are 13 residues in the CDR3. CDR3 DNA: TGTGCCAGCAGGCAGACAGGGGAAGTAGAAGCTTTCTTT. Its protein product is CASRQTGEVEAFF.

This rearrangement joins TRBV7-2 to TRBJ2-5; D remains unclear. The germline V and J ends were trimmed by 5 bases and 2 bases, with 9 bases remaining between them. CDR3 length: 13 residues. The germline CDR1 and CDR2 sequences are SGHTA and FQGNSA. The DNA for the CDR3 is TGTGCCAGCAGCCCGGGTTGGCAAGAGACCCAGTACTTC. Protein sequence: CASSPGWQETQYF. The variable domain in full, completed from reference TRBV7-2 and TRBJ2-5, reads GAGVSQSPSNKVTEKGKDVELRCDPISGHTALYWYRQSLGQGLEFLIYFQGNSAPDKSGLPSDRFSAERTGGSVSTLTIQRTQQEDSAVYLCASSPGWQETQYFGPGTRLLVL.

The V gene is TRBV2, the J gene TRBJ1-5; no reliable D call. Trimming pared 4 bases from V and 0 bases from J, leaving 7 bases between. Germline V CDR1 and CDR2: SNHLY, FYNNEI. The CDR3 spans 14 residues. Here the CDR3 reads CASSAETSNQPQHF. CDR3 DNA: TGTGCCAGCAGTGCCGAGACTAGCAATCAGCCCCAGCATTTT.

This chain joins TRBV5-1 and TRBJ2-2; D is unclear. The CDR3 runs 14 residues. CDR1 is SGHRS and CDR2 is YFSETQ in the germline V gene. V was cut by 7 bases and J by 1 base, with 11 bases left in between. This chain's CDR3 is CASSALGNTGELFF. CDR3 DNA: TGCGCCAGCTCGGCGCTAGGGAACACCGGGGAGCTGTTTTTT. The full variable domain, in which reference TRBV5-1 and TRBJ2-2 provide the parts outside the CDR3, is KAGVTQTPRYLIKTRGQQVTLSCSPISGHRSVSWYQQTPGQGLQFLFEYFSETQRNKGNFPGRFSGRQFSNSRSEMNVSTLELGDSALYLCASSALGNTGELFFGEGSRLTVL.

The CDR3 coding sequence is TGCGCCAGCAGCTTAAACAGGGAAAATTCACCCCTCCACTTT. This gives the protein CASSLNRENSPLHF. V is TRBV5-1 and J is TRBJ1-6, with D tentatively TRBD1 (6 bases). The CDR3 has 14 residues. Germline values: CDR1 SGHRS, CDR2 YFSETQ. The V end was cut by 2 bases, the J end by 7 bases, with 10 bases between.